This T cell receptor beta chain stems from a study of cytomegalovirus exposure and HLA in healthy donors. V gave up 0 bases and J gave up 3 bases, with 8 bases separating them. The germline V gene encodes CDR1 ENHRY and CDR2 SYGVKD. This CDR3 contains 14 residues. The study ran its PCR with 60 Vbeta and 13 Jbeta primers. Produced via immunoSEQ multiplex PCR; TCRdb's table is partial and in-frame only. The sample includes under 170,000 clones, around 79% seen only once; the top ten take approximately 6%. In regard to this clone: Other DNA variants within this sample encode the same CDR3.

This TCR was sampled from a man aged 50 to 59 in good health and CMV-seropositive. V and J are TRBV10-3 and TRBJ1-1; possible D gene TRBD1, 6 bases. Material: PBMCs. The CDR3 sequence is CAISESPGDTEAFF. The CDR3 region has the DNA TGTGCCATCAGTGAGTCCCCAGGGGACACTGAAGCTTTCTTT.